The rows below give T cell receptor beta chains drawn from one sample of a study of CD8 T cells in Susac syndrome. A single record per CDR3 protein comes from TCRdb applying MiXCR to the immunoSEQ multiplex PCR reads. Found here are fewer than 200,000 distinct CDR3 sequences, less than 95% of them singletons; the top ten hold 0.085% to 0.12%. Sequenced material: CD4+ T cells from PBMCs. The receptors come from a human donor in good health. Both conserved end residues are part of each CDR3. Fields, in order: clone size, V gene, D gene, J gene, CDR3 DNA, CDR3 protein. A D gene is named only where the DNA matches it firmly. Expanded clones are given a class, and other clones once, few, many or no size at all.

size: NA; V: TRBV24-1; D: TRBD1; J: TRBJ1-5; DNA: TGTGCCACCAGTGATGCAAGGGGACAGGGAGACATACAGCCCCAGCATTTT; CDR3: CATSDARGQGDIQPQHF
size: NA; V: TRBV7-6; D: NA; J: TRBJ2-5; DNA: TGTGCCAGCAGCTTTCTCCTGGGCAGCGGACAAGAGACCCAGTACTTC; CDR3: CASSFLLGSGQETQYF
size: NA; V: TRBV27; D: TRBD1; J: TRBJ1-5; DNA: TGTGCCAGCAGAGAAGGACAGGACAATCAGCCCCAGCATTTT; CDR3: CASREGQDNQPQHF
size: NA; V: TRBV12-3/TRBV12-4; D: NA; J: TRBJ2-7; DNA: TGTGCCAGCATGAGCCGGGAGAGATCCTACGAGCAGTACTTC; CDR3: CASMSRERSYEQYF
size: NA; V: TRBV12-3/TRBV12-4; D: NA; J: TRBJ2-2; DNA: TGTGCCAGCAGCCCCCTGGGGACCGGGGAGCTGTTTTTT; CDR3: CASSPLGTGELFF
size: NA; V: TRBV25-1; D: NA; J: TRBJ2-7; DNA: TGTGCCAGCACAGTGGGCAGGGGGGGGTTAGGGGACGAGCAGTACTTC; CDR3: CASTVGRGGLGDEQYF
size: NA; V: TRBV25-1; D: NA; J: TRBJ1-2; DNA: TGTGCCAGCAGTAACCCTCGGGGTGACTATGGCTACACCTTC; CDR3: CASSNPRGDYGYTF
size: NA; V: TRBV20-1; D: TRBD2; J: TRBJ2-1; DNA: TGCAGTATCGGGGGGGGCGGGAGCTACAATGAGCAGTTCTTC; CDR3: CSIGGGGSYNEQFF
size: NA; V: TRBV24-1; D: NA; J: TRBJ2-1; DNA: TGTGCCACCAGTGATTTGCTGCGGCCCCAAATCAATGAGCAGTTCTTC; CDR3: CATSDLLRPQINEQFF
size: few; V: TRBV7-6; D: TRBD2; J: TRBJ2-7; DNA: TGTGCCAGCAGCTCGGGACTAGCGGAGGAGCAGTACTTC; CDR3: CASSSGLAEEQYF
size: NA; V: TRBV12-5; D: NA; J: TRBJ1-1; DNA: TGTGCTAGTGGTTTCGCAGGGAGCGTGGAAGCTTTCTTT; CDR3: CASGFAGSVEAFF